Listed here are 16 T cell receptor beta chains from one sample, sequenced in a study of cytomegalovirus exposure and HLA in healthy donors. 13 Jbeta primers and 60 Vbeta primers were used for the PCR. Repertoires were generated with immunoSEQ multiplex PCR, while TCRdb's copy carries only in-frame clones and drops some. The sample holds about 200,000 clones, roughly 88% seen once. Sequencing was done on a sample of PBMCs. These receptors came from a boy between 2 and 15 years old in good health and CMV-seronegative.

The chain links TRBV5-1 to TRBJ2-7; 7 positions match TRBD2. There are 14 residues in the CDR3. Per germline, CDR1 SGHRS and CDR2 YFSETQ. After removal of 0 bases from V and 2 bases from J, the junction contained 2 bases not matched to a gene. For the CDR3, the DNA is TGCGCCAGCAGCTTGGGCGGGAGCACCTACGAGCAGTACTTC. Protein product: CASSLGGSTYEQYF.

The rearrangement links TRBV1 to TRBJ2-1; the tabulated D call, TRBD2, remains unverified against the DNA. TRBV1 is a known pseudogene. The CDR3 runs to 17 residues. The CDR3 loop reads CTSSHQSTSGRAHEQFF. The DNA of the CDR3 is TGCACCAGCAGCCATCAGTCGACTAGCGGGAGGGCCCATGAGCAGTTCTTC.

The chain combines TRBV2 with TRBJ1-5; the D is unclear. CDR3 length: 12 residues. The germline V gene has CDR1 SNHLY and CDR2 FYNNEI. V lost 8 bases and J lost 1, with 6 bases in between. The CDR3 loop is CASHRSNQPQHF. The CDR3 DNA reads TGTGCCAGCCATCGGAGCAATCAGCCCCAGCATTTT.

The chain combines TRBV12-5 with TRBJ2-1; TRBD1 matches at 9 bases. There are 18 residues in the CDR3. The germline V gene encodes CDR1 LGHNT and CDR2 FRNRAP. Losses at the gene ends were 2 bases for V and 2 bases for J; bases not matched to a gene: 10. CDR3 region: CASGLPQPGTGPYNEQFF. CDR3 sequence (DNA): TGTGCTAGTGGTTTGCCCCAACCCGGGACAGGGCCCTACAATGAGCAGTTCTTC.

V is TRBV2 and J is TRBJ2-1, with a tentative D call TRBD2 (5 bases). This CDR3 is built from 17 residues. Trimming took 7 bases from V and 0 from J, leaving 19 bases between them. Germline CDR1 and CDR2: SNHLY and FYNNEI. CDR3 sequence reads: CASTRRAVTSSYNEQFF. DNA of the CDR3: TGTGCCAGCACCCGGCGGGCAGTCACGAGCTCCTACAATGAGCAGTTCTTC. Full variable domain (missing parts from reference TRBV2 and TRBJ2-1): EPEVTQTPSHQVTQMGQEVILRCVPISNHLYFYWYRQILGQKVEFLVSFYNNEISEKSEIFDDQFSVERPDGSNFTLKIRSTKLEDSAMYFCASTRRAVTSSYNEQFFGPGTRLTVL.

The chain carries TRBV7-9 and TRBJ2-2, with a possible D match to TRBD2 (7 bases). The CDR3 is 18 amino acids. V gave up 0 bases and J gave up 4 bases, with 18 bases separating them. Germline loops: CDR1 SEHNR, CDR2 FQNEAQ (reference sequence). CDR3 nucleotides: TGTGCCAGCAGCTTAGCCCTCGGGGGGCGGGATCGCACCGGGGAGCTGTTTTTT. It yields the protein CASSLALGGRDRTGELFF.

The chain links TRBV19 to TRBJ1-1, with D possibly TRBD1 on 6 matching bases. The germline V gene encodes CDR1 LNHDA and CDR2 SQIVND (reference sequence). The CDR3 sequence is 14 residues long. Trimming removed 5 bases from V and 1 base from J, with 11 bases in between. The CDR3 here is CASSPDRTNTEAFF. CDR3 DNA sequence: TGTGCCAGTAGTCCCGACAGGACGAACACTGAAGCTTTCTTT. The whole variable domain, remainder taken from reference TRBV19 and TRBJ1-1, is DGGITQSPKYLFRKEGQNVTLSCEQNLNHDAMYWYRQDPGQGLRLIYYSQIVNDFQKGDIAEGYSVSREKKESFPLTVTSAQKNPTAFYLCASSPDRTNTEAFFGQGTRLTVV.

This clone was found once. J is TRBJ2-1 and V is TRBV27; 10 bases line up with TRBD2. The CDR3 spans 15 residues. Germline V gives CDR1 MNHEY, CDR2 SMNVEV (reference sequence). J was trimmed by 9 bases and V by 2 bases; bases with no gene match: 7. The CDR3 sequence: CASSLTAGGPREQFF. As DNA, the CDR3 is TGTGCCAGCAGTTTAACAGCGGGAGGGCCCCGTGAGCAGTTCTTC.

The chain carries TRBV5-1 and TRBJ1-2; possible D gene TRBD1, 5 bases. Trimming removed 4 bases from V and 5 bases from J, with 9 bases in between. The V gene's germline CDR1 is SGHRS and CDR2 YFSETQ. The CDR3 covers 12 residues. The CDR3 reads CASSEGEYGYTF. The CDR3 coding sequence is TGCGCCAGCAGCGAAGGGGAATATGGCTACACCTTC.

The chain couples TRBV30 to TRBJ2-7; D call uncertain. Germline lookup yields CDR1 GTSNPN and CDR2 SVGIG (reference sequence). The CDR3 sequence is 13 residues long. V lost 8 bases, J lost 0 bases, and 14 bases lay in between. For the CDR3, the DNA is TGTGCCGGGCGACGGATAATCTCCTACGAGCAGTACTTC. It encodes CAGRRIISYEQYF.

This chain uses TRBV30 with TRBJ2-3, with 9 bases fitting TRBD1. From germline, CDR1 is GTSNPN and CDR2 SVGIG (reference sequence). The CDR3 spans 14 residues. The trim removed 5 bases at V and 3 bases at J, leaving 6 bases unmatched. CDR3: CAWAQGASTDTQYF. Written as DNA, the CDR3 is TGTGCCTGGGCACAGGGGGCTTCAACAGATACGCAGTATTTT. The variable domain in full, with the rest retrieved from reference TRBV30 and TRBJ2-3, is SQTIHQWPATLVQPVGSPLSLECTVEGTSNPNLYWYRQAAGRGLQLLFYSVGIGQISSEVPQNLSASRPQDRQFILSSKKLLLSDSGFYLCAWAQGASTDTQYFGPGTRLTVL.

The gene calls are TRBV6-5 and TRBJ2-2; D perhaps matches TRBD1 (6 bases). CDR3 length: 15 residues. Germline CDR1 and CDR2: MNHEY and SVGAGI. Trimming cost V 4 bases and J 2 bases, with 11 bases left between them. In nucleotides, the CDR3 is TGTGCCAGCAGTTGGGGGACATCTAACACCGGGGAGCTGTTTTTT. Protein sequence: CASSWGTSNTGELFF.

The chain recombines TRBV30 with TRBJ2-7, with D perhaps TRBD1 (5 bases). The CDR3 is made up of 14 amino acids. CDR1 GTSNPN and CDR2 SVGIG come from the germline V gene (reference sequence). Trimming cost V 0 bases and J 3 bases, with 12 bases left between them. The CDR3 loop is CAWSVPGWGYEQYF. CDR3 sequence (DNA): TGTGCCTGGAGTGTCCCAGGGTGGGGCTACGAGCAGTACTTC. The whole variable domain, remainder taken from reference TRBV30 and TRBJ2-7, is SQTIHQWPATLVQPVGSPLSLECTVEGTSNPNLYWYRQAAGRGLQLLFYSVGIGQISSEVPQNLSASRPQDRQFILSSKKLLLSDSGFYLCAWSVPGWGYEQYFGPGTRLTVT.

This chain connects TRBV5-1 to TRBJ1-1; 7 bases line up with TRBD1. This CDR3 is built from 15 residues. With V trimmed by 4 bases and J by 1 base, 7 bases remained unmatched. Per the germline V gene, CDR1 is SGHRS and CDR2 is YFSETQ. The CDR3 DNA follows: TGCGCCAGCAGCGCGACAGGGTCATCGAACACTGAAGCTTTCTTT. It codes for CASSATGSSNTEAFF.

The J gene is TRBJ1-2, the V gene TRBV5-8; no firm D call. The CDR3 has 12 amino acids. The V gene lost 2 bases and the J gene lost 6 bases, with 8 bases spanning the gap. Germline V gene data show CDR1 as SGHTS and CDR2 as YDEGEE. In DNA form, the CDR3 reads TGTGCCAGCAGCTTAGCGAGCCATGGCTACACCTTC. Amino acid sequence: CASSLASHGYTF.

This clone was counted a few times. The identical CDR3 is also encoded by other nucleotide sequences in the sample. The chain uses TRBV5-1 and TRBJ2-3; 8 positions agree with TRBD1. The V gene end was trimmed by 1 base and the J gene end by 1 base; junction bases not matched to a gene: 5. This CDR3 spans 16 amino acids. CDR1 is SGHRS, CDR2 YFSETQ, per germline. The CDR3 spells CASSLRAGGGTDTQYF. The CDR3, as DNA: TGCGCCAGCAGCTTGAGGGCAGGGGGCGGCACAGATACGCAGTATTTT. The full variable domain, in which reference TRBV5-1 and TRBJ2-3 provide the parts outside the CDR3, is KAGVTQTPRYLIKTRGQQVTLSCSPISGHRSVSWYQQTPGQGLQFLFEYFSETQRNKGNFPGRFSGRQFSNSRSEMNVSTLELGDSALYLCASSLRAGGGTDTQYFGPGTRLTVL.